Listed here is a single T cell receptor beta chain. Its cognate antigen has yet to be identified. The record has no base qualities; no much larger clone is one base away. The record originates from a study of CD8+CD57+ T cells in acquired aplastic anemia (dated 2018 in TCRdb). In terms of the full investigation: Extracted DNA from sorted CD4+ and CD8+ cells averaged approximately 3 ug, ranging from roughly 0.17 to 27.4 ug. CD8+CD57+ expansion was defined as a frequency above the mean frequency observed in healthy subjects.

Flow cytometry had shown CD8+CD57+ cell expansion in the patients selected for sequencing. Severe acquired aplastic anemia was diagnosed in all patients according to International Study of Aplastic Anemia and Agranulocytosis and Camitta criteria. Patients had received no therapy at the time of blood sampling. In this study, sorted CD4+ and CD8+ T cells from the blood of healthy subjects and of severe aplastic anemia patients had their TCR repertoires deep-sequenced. In the USA, patient enrollment took place under clinicaltrials.gov protocols 00001620, 01623167, 00001397, 00071045, 00081523 and 00961064. Ficoll-Paque density gradient centrifugation was used to isolate peripheral blood mononuclear cells. Before DNA was extracted, CD4+ and CD8+ T cells were sorted using either FACS or magnetic beads. On the study overall, not on this receptor specifically: Between patients and healthy controls, no significant difference in CD8+ Simpson's diversity was found (P=0.060). Roughly 29 CD8+ CDR3 sequences were found in both patients and controls but appeared to be highly expressed in patients and within the immunodominant clones of the patients.

TCR beta VDJ combination and CDR3 sequence profiling used genomic DNA as the template. TCR repertoire sequencing was run on an Illumina HiSeq 2000. The source study handled its data this way. TRBV/TRBJ rearrangement plots, CDR3 size and DJ length profiles, and Simpson's diversity index were used to evaluate the repertoires. The immunodominant clone was defined as the most abundant DNA sequence in deep sequencing data. CDR3 amino acid sequences were screened for sharing across subjects and compared with published repertoires and the VDJdb database. The public reads were reanalyzed by TCRdb: fastp trimming at Q25, MiXCR alignment, in-frame beta chains only. When rows share a CDR3 protein, they turn into one entry using the most common DNA and genes. These V and J calls originate from TCRdb's pipeline instead of the authors' own analysis. The sample profile shows more than 200,000 distinct CDR3 sequences; about half of them were found once. Less than 20% of the sample lies in the top ten.

Looking up the germline V gene yields CDR1 SGHTA and CDR2 FQGTGA. Deletion took 4 bases off V and 0 bases off J, with a span of 9 bases between the germline ends. From cysteine to phenylalanine, the CDR3 is 14 amino acids long. The CDR3 DNA has 42 bases and is translated from base 1. The sample taken for sequencing was sorted CD4+, CD8+, or CD8+CD57+ T cells (not recorded which) from PBMCs. The clonotype was recovered from a human donor with aplastic anemia. Recombination linked TRBV7-3 to TRBJ1-2, and TRBD1 may be the D gene, going by 6 matching bases. The CDR3 reads CASSSDRTNYGYTF. The nucleotides are TGTGCCAGCAGCTCAGACAGGACTAACTATGGCTACACCTTC.